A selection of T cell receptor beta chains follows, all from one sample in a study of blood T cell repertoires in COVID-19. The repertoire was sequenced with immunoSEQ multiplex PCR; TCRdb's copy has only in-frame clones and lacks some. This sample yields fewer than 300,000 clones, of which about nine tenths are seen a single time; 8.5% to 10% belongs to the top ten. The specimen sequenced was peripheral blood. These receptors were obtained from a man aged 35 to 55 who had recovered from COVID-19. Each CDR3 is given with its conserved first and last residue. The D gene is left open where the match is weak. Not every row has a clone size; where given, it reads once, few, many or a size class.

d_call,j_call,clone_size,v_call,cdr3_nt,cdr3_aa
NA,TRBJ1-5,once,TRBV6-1,TGTGCCAGCAGTGAAGCTTTTTCACAGCGCAATCAGCCCCAGCATTTT,CASSEAFSQRNQPQHF
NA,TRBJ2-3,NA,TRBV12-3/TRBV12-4,TGTGCCAGCAGGAACAACGCAGATACGCAGTATTTT,CASRNNADTQYF
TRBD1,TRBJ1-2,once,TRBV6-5,TGTGCCAGTCAGGACAGGGTAAATGGCTACACCTTC,CASQDRVNGYTF
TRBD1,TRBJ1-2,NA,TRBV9,TGTGCCAGCAGCGGGGGACAGTGGGGAGGTGGCTACACCTTC,CASSGGQWGGGYTF
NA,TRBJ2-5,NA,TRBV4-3,TGCGCCAGCAGCAAGAGGGAGGAGACCCAGTACTTC,CASSKREETQYF
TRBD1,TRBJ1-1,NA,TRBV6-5,TGTGCCAGCAGACCCGACAGGGGGGAGAACACTGAAGCTTTCTTT,CASRPDRGENTEAFF
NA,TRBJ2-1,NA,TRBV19,TGTGCCAGTACCCACTTAGCGGACAATGAGCAGTTCTTC,CASTHLADNEQFF
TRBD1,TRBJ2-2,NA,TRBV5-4,TGTGCCAGCAGCGTACCTGAAACCGGGGCAGGGGGCTTCACCGGGGAGCTGTTTTTT,CASSVPETGAGGFTGELFF
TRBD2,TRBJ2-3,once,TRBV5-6,TGTGCCAGCAGACTTACTAGCGGGGGGATACACTTTACAGATACGCAGTATTTT,CASRLTSGGIHFTDTQYF
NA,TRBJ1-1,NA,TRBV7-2,TGTGCCAGCAGCGCGGGTCCCGGGTTGAACACTGAAGCTTTCTTT,CASSAGPGLNTEAFF
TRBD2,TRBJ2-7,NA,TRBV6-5,TGTGCCAGCAGTCCTACTAGCGGGAGAGGGTACGAGCAGTACTTC,CASSPTSGRGYEQYF
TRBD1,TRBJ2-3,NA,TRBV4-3,TGCGCCAGCAGCCAAGACAGGGGGCGTTTAGATACGCAGTATTTT,CASSQDRGRLDTQYF
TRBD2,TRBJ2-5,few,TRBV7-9,TGTGCCAGCAGCCTGACATTAGCGGGGAGAGAAGAGACCCAGTACTTC,CASSLTLAGREETQYF
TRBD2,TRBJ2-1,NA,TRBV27,TGTGCCAACGGTTCTAGCGGGGCCTACAATGAGCAGTTCTTC,CANGSSGAYNEQFF
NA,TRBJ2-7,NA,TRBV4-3,TGCGCCAGCAGCCAAGACTGGAGCTACGAGCAGTACTTC,CASSQDWSYEQYF
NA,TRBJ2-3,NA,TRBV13,TGTGCCAGCAGCGGCACGTCCTCCCCAGATACGCAGTATTTT,CASSGTSSPDTQYF
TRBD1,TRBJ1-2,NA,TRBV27,TGTGCCAGCAGTTTGAGGACAGGGGGCGACTATGGCTACACCTTC,CASSLRTGGDYGYTF
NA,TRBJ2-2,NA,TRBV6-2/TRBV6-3,TGTGCCAGCAGTTACTCGAAAGTCGGTAGCGGTGTGCTGTTTTTT,CASSYSKVGSGVLFF
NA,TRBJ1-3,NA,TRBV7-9,TGTGCCAGCACCAATACGGGCGGGACCTCTGGAAACACCATATATTTT,CASTNTGGTSGNTIYF
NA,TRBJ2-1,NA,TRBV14,TGTGCCAGCAGCCCCTTCGAGGCGGGACTCATGGGGAATGAGCAGTTCTTC,CASSPFEAGLMGNEQFF
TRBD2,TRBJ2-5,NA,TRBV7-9,TGTGCCAGCAGCTTAGCGGCGGGAGGGGCAGAGACCCAGTACTTC,CASSLAAGGAETQYF
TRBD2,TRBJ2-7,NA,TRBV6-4,TGTGCCAGCAGCGCGTTAGCGGGGGGGCCTCTTGTGTACTTC,CASSALAGGPLVYF
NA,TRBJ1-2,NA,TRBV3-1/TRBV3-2,TGTGCCAGCAACGGGGTCTATGGCTACACCTTC,CASNGVYGYTF
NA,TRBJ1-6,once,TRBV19,TGTGCCAGTAGTTCTGGAAGGGCGCGGGATTCACCCCTCCACTTT,CASSSGRARDSPLHF
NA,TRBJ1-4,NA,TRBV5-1,TGCGCCAGCAGCCAGACAGGTTCTGAAAAACTGTTTTTT,CASSQTGSEKLFF
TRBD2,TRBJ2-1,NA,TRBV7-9,TGTGCCAGCAGCCTTGTTGGGGGAGGGACGGATGAGCAGTTCTTC,CASSLVGGGTDEQFF
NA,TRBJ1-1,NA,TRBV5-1,TGCGCCAGCAGAAACAGGGTAAGCACTGAAGCTTTCTTT,CASRNRVSTEAFF
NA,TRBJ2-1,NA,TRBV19,TGTGCCAGTAGTATCCGTTTAGCCCCCTACAATGAGCAGTTCTTC,CASSIRLAPYNEQFF
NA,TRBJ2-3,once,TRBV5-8,TGTGCCAGCAGCTTATTTGGGGCATCAGCTACGCAGTATTTT,CASSLFGASATQYF
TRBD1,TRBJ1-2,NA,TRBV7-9,TGTGCCAGCAGCCATATGACAGGGTACTATGGCTACACCTTC,CASSHMTGYYGYTF
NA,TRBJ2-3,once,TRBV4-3,TGCGCCAGCAGCCAAGATGTGGCGGGTAGCACAGATACGCAGTATTTT,CASSQDVAGSTDTQYF
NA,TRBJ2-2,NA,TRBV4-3,TGCGCCAGCAGCCAAGCCGGGACTTCCCGGAACACCGGGGAGCTGTTTTTT,CASSQAGTSRNTGELFF
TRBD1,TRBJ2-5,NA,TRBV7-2,TGTGCCAGCAGCTTAGCGAATCAGGGGGTCGGGGAGACCCAGTACTTC,CASSLANQGVGETQYF
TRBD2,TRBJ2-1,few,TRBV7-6,TGTGCCAGCAGCTTACTAATGAGGACTAGCGGGAGGGTACACAATGAGCAGTTCTTC,CASSLLMRTSGRVHNEQFF
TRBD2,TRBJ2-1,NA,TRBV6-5,TGTGCCAGCAGTTACTTCCTAGCGGGAAACTACAATGAGCAGTTCTTC,CASSYFLAGNYNEQFF
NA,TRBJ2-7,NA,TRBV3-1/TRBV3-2,TGTGCCAGCAGAAACAAGAATCGAGGCGGAGCCTACGAGCAGTACTTC,CASRNKNRGGAYEQYF
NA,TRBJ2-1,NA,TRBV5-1,TGCGCCAGCAGGGGCCCCCTCTATTCGAGCAATGAGCAGTTCTTC,CASRGPLYSSNEQFF
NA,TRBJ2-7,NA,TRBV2,TGTGCCAGCTCCACGGGTCCTCCATCCTACGAGCAGTACTTC,CASSTGPPSYEQYF
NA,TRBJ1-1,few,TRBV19,TGTGCCAGTAGTCTATTTCGCGCAGGGGCCTATGGGACTGAAGCTTTCTTT,CASSLFRAGAYGTEAFF
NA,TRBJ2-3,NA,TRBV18,TGTGCCAGCTCACCAATTATGGGGACAGCCTGGAGGGTCACAGATACGCAGTATTTT,CASSPIMGTAWRVTDTQYF
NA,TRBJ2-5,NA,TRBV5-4,TGTGCCAGCAGCCTGGGGTCTAGCCAAGAGACCCAGTACTTC,CASSLGSSQETQYF
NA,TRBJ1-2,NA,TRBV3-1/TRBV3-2,TGTGCCAGCAGCCGGACAGAGCTAGCTAACTATGGCTACACCTTC,CASSRTELANYGYTF
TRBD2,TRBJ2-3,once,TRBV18,TGTGCCAGCTCACCCAGGACTAGCGGGAACTCTAAGGGGACAGATACGCAGTATTTT,CASSPRTSGNSKGTDTQYF
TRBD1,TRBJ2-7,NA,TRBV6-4,TGTGCCAGCAGGAGGAGGGGGACAGGGTTTCTGGGACCCTCCTACGAGCAGTACTTC,CASRRRGTGFLGPSYEQYF
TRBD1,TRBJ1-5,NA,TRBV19,TGTGCCAGCAGCCCCGGGACAGTCGAACAGCCCCAGCATTTT,CASSPGTVEQPQHF
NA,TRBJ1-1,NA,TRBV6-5,TGTGCCAGCAGAGACGGGACATCTAACACTGAAGCTTTCTTT,CASRDGTSNTEAFF
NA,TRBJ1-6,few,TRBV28,TGTGCCAGCAGTGACCCGGGGGGGGCTATAGATAATTCACCCCTCCACTTT,CASSDPGGAIDNSPLHF
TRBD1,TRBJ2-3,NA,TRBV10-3,TGTGCCATCCAGGGGGCTGGCACAGATACGCAGTATTTT,CAIQGAGTDTQYF
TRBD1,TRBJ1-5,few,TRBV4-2,TGTGCCAGCAGCCAAGATCGGCCAGGGGGCCTGAAGGGTCAGCCCCAGCATTTT,CASSQDRPGGLKGQPQHF
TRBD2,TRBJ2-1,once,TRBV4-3,TGCGCCAGCAGCCAAGAGGGGGCGGGGGGGCTCCAGTTCTTC,CASSQEGAGGLQFF
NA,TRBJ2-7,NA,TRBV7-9,TGTGCCAGCAGCTTAGGAGGGCCCTACGAGCAGTACTTC,CASSLGGPYEQYF
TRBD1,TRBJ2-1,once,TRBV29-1,TGCAGCGCTCCGACAGGGCTCTACAATGAGCAGTTCTTC,CSAPTGLYNEQFF
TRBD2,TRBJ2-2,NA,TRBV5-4,TGTGCCAGCAGACGGACTAGCGGCCCCACCGGGGAGCTGTTTTTT,CASRRTSGPTGELFF
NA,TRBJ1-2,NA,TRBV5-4,TGTGCCAGCAGCTTGGGACGGGATGGCTACACCTTC,CASSLGRDGYTF